This entry describes one TCR beta chain. No antigen is known for it. This sample is part of a study of T cell responses to AZD1222 COVID-19 vaccine. General study points: Increases in Spike-specific TCR breadth and depth were seen after two AZD1222 doses.

The assay was immunoSEQ multiplex PCR, and TCRdb's table has in-frame clones only and misses some. The data show more than 35,000 clones, about 80% seen once. The CDR3 length is 13 residues. Trimming took off 7 bases at V and 0 bases at J, with 10 bases between the two ends. Per germline, CDR1 SGHRS and CDR2 YFSETQ. The gene calls are TRBV5-1 and TRBJ1-1; D remains ambiguous. This TCR came from an adult who received the MenACWY meningococcal vaccine as a control. The sequencing used peripheral blood, collected 28 days after the second dose of the MenACWY control vaccine. The CDR3 region is CASALSMNTEAFF. The CDR3 coding sequence is TGCGCCAGCGCGCTGAGTATGAACACTGAAGCTTTCTTT.